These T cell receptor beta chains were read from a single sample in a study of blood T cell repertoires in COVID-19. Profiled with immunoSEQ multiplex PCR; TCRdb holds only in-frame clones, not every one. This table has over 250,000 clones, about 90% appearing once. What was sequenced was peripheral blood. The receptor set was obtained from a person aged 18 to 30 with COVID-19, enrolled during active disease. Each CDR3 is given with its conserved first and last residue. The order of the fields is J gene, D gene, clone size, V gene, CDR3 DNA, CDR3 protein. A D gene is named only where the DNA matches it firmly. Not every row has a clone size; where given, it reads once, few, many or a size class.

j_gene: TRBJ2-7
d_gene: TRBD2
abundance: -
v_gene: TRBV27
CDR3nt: TGTGCCAGCAGCTTAGCGGGATCAAAGTACGAGCAGTACTTC
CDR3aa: CASSLAGSKYEQYF

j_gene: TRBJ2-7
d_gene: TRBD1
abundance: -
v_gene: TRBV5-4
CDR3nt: TGTGCCAGCAGCTTCCCGACAGGGAGTTCCTACGAGCAGTACTTC
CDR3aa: CASSFPTGSSYEQYF

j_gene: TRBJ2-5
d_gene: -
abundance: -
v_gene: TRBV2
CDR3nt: TGTGCCAGCAGTGAGGTGGGAGCTGGGGAGACCCAGTACTTC
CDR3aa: CASSEVGAGETQYF

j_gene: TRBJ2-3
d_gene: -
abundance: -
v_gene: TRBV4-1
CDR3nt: TGCGCCAGCAGCCAAGGGGAGAGCACAGATACGCAGTATTTT
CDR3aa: CASSQGESTDTQYF

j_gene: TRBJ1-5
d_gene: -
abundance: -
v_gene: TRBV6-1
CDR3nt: TGTGCCAGCAGTGAAGACAGTAGCAATCAGCCCCAGCATTTT
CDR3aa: CASSEDSSNQPQHF

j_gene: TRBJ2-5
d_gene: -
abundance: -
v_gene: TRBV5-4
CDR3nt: TGTGCCAGCAGCTTGGCCGGTGGGGGGGAGACCCAGTACTTC
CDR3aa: CASSLAGGGETQYF

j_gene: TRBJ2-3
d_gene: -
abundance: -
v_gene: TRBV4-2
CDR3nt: TGTGCCAGCAGCCAAGTCGAAACGGGAGTGGATACGCAGTATTTT
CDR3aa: CASSQVETGVDTQYF

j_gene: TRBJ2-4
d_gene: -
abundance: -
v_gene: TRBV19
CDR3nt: TGTGCCAGTAGTATCACGGCGGTAGCCAAAAACATTCAGTACTTC
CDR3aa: CASSITAVAKNIQYF

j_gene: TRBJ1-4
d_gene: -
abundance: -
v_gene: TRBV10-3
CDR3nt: TGTGCCATCAGTGAATCCACCGAGGGAAAACTGTTTTTT
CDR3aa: CAISESTEGKLFF

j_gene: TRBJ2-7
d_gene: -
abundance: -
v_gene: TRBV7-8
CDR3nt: TGTGCCAGTCAAACGGAGTCAAGGAGCTCCTACGAGCAGTACTTC
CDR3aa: CASQTESRSSYEQYF

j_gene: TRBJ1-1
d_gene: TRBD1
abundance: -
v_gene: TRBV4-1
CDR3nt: TGCGCCAGCAGCCAAGCTTCGACAGGGACTGAAGCTTTCTTT
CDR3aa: CASSQASTGTEAFF

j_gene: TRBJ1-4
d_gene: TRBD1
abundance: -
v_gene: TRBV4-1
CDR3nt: TGCGCCAGCAGCCACGGGACAGGCTTCCGGGTTGAAAAACTGTTTTTT
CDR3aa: CASSHGTGFRVEKLFF

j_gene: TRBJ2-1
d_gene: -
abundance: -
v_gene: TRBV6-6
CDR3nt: TGTGCCAGCAGTGCCCTCGCGTATGAGCAGTTCTTC
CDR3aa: CASSALAYEQFF

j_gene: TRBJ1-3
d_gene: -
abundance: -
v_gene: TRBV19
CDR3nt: TGTGCCAGTACGTACTTCTCTGGAAACACCATATATTTT
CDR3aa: CASTYFSGNTIYF

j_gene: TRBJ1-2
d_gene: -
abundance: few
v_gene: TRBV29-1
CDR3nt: TGCAGCGTTGAAGGGGGGGGGTACTATGGCTACACCTTC
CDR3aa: CSVEGGGYYGYTF

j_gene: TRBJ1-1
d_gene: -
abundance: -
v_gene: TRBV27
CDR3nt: TGTGCCAGCAGTTTCAGGGAGAACACTGAAGCTTTCTTT
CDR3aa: CASSFRENTEAFF

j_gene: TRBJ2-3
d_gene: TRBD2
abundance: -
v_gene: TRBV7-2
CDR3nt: TGTGCCAGCAGCCAGGAGCTCGGACTAGCGGGAAGGGCAGATACGCAGTATTTT
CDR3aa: CASSQELGLAGRADTQYF

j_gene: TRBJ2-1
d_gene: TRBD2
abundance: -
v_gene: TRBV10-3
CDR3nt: TGTGCCATCACCCTAGCGGGAAGTAACAATGAGCAGTTCTTC
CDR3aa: CAITLAGSNNEQFF

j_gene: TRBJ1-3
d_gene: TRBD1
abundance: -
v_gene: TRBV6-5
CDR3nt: TGTGCCACCCAGGGGGCCCTCTCTGGAAACACCATATATTTT
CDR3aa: CATQGALSGNTIYF

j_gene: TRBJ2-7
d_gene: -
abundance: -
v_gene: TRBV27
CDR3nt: TGTGCCAGCAGTTTATCGATGACTAGCTACGAGCAGTACTTC
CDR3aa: CASSLSMTSYEQYF

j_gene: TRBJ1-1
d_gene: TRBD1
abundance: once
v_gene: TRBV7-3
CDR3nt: TGTGCCAGCAGCTTATCAGGGGGTACTGAAGCTTTCTTT
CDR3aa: CASSLSGGTEAFF

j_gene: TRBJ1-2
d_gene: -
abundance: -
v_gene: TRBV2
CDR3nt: TGTGCCAGCAGCCGGACCAGGGAGGTGGGCTACACCTTC
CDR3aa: CASSRTREVGYTF